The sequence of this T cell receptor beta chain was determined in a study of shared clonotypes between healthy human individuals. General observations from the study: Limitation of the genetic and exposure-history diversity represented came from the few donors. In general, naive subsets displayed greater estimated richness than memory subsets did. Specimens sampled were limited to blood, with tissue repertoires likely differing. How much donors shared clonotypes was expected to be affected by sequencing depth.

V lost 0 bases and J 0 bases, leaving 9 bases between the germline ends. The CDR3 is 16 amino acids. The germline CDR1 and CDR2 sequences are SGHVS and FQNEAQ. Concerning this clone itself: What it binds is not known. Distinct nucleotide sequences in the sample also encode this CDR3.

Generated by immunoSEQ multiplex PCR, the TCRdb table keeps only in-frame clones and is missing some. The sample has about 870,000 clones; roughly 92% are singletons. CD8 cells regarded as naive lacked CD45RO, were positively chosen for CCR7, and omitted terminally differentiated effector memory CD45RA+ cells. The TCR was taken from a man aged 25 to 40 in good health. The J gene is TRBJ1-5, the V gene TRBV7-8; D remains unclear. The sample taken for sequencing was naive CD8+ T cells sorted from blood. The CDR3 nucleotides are TGTGCCAGCAGCTTAGCGCGGCGCTATAGCAATCAGCCCCAGCATTTT. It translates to CASSLARRYSNQPQHF.